The sequence of this T cell receptor beta chain was determined in a study of metastatic and nonmetastatic thyroid tumors. Study-level findings and limits: The reported finding was significantly higher TCR beta diversity in malignant thyroid tumors relative to benign nodules, in blood and tumor.

Thyroid surgery was preceded by no treatment in any patient. The CDR3 is 12 amino acids. With 2 bases removed from V and 7 bases from J, the gap between germline ends came to 11 bases. The V gene's germline CDR1 is GTSNPN and CDR2 SVGIG (reference sequence). Authors' analysis steps: The study's classifier, a distant-metastasis tool for papillary thyroid cancer, was built using CDR3 differences across clinicopathological groups. MiXCR was used by TCRdb to re-call the PCR reads. TCRdb's processing, not the study's, gives the V and J calls here. The sample yields some 19,000 clones, 15% to 20% seen once. For this clone: The antigen remains undetermined.

The sequence came from a female donor with papillary thyroid cancer or a benign thyroid nodule (not recorded which). Some clones in this sample may be carry-over from other donors' samples. V usage is TRBV30 and J usage is TRBJ1-1, with no clear D. The sample was blood. The DNA of the CDR3 is TGTGCCTGGAGTCTATCACCAGTTGAAGCTTTCTTT. Its protein product is CAWSLSPVEAFF. Complete variable domain (other parts from reference TRBV30 and TRBJ1-1): SQTIHQWPATLVQPVGSPLSLECTVEGTSNPNLYWYRQAAGRGLQLLFYSVGIGQISSEVPQNLSASRPQDRQFILSSKKLLLSDSGFYLCAWSLSPVEAFFGQGTRLTVV.